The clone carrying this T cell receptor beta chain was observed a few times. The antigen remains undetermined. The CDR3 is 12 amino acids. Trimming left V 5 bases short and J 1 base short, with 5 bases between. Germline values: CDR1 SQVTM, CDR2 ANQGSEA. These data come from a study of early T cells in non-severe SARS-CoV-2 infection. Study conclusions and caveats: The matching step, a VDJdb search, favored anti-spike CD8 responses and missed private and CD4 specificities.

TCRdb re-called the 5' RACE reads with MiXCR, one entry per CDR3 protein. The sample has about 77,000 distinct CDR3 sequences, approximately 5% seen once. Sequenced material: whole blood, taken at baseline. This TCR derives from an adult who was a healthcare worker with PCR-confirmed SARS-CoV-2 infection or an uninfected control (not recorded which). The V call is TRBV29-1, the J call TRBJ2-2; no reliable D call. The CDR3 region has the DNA TGCAGCGTTCTAGAGAACACCGGGGAGCTGTTTTTT. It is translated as CSVLENTGELFF.